The 7 T cell receptor beta chains listed next were all sequenced from one sample in a study of blood T cell repertoires in COVID-19. The table came from immunoSEQ multiplex PCR; TCRdb's copy has only in-frame clones and leaves some out. The data show about 320,000 clones, with under 90% seen just once and approximately 5.2% held by the top ten. The sequenced sample consisted of PBMCs or T cells enriched from blood (not recorded which). The receptors were gathered from a man in his sixties who had recovered from COVID-19.

The V and J genes are TRBV27 and TRBJ2-3; TRBD2 agrees at 9 bases. Germline CDR1 is MNHEY and CDR2 is SMNVEV (reference sequence). The trim removed 2 bases at V and 8 bases at J, leaving 11 bases unmatched. This CDR3 comprises 16 residues. The CDR3 DNA reads as TGTGCCAGCAGTTTAGGATTAGCGGGAGCCAGGGGTACGCAGTATTTT. This sequence encodes CASSLGLAGARGTQYF.

The chain uses TRBV3-1 (or the pseudogene TRBV3-2) and TRBJ1-6, with D unresolved. V lost 4 bases, J lost 3 bases, and 10 bases lay in between. Looked up from germline, CDR1 is LGHDT and CDR2 is YNNKEL (reference sequence). The CDR3 sequence is 15 residues long. The CDR3: CASSRALNYNSPLHF. In DNA, the CDR3 is TGTGCCAGCAGCCGCGCCCTGAACTATAATTCACCCCTCCACTTT.

The chain links TRBV6-2 or TRBV6-3 to TRBJ1-1; no definite D call. There are 14 residues in the CDR3. V lost 1 base and J 2 bases, leaving 8 bases between the germline ends. CDR1 is MNHEY, CDR2 SVGEGT, per germline. This CDR3 reads CASSYFSRNTEAFF. CDR3 coding DNA: TGTGCCAGCAGTTACTTTAGTAGAAACACTGAAGCTTTCTTT.

This sequence joins TRBV4-1 and TRBJ2-5; D call uncertain. Germline CDR1 and CDR2: MGHRA and YSYEKL. The CDR3 is 16 residues long. Trimming pared 4 bases from V and 0 bases from J, leaving 15 bases between. In DNA form, the CDR3 reads TGCGCCAGCAGCCCCAGGCCCACCCAGAACCAAGAGACCCAGTACTTC. This codes for CASSPRPTQNQETQYF.

This chain connects TRBV5-1 to TRBJ2-7, with TRBD1 as a possible D gene (5 bases). Trimming stripped 3 bases from V and 7 bases from J, with 14 bases between. Germline V gives CDR1 SGHRS, CDR2 YFSETQ. The CDR3 has 13 residues. The CDR3 sequence is CASSSDTGFEQYF. CDR3 bases: TGCGCCAGCAGCTCGGACACGGGCTTTGAGCAGTACTTC.

CDR3 nucleotides: TGTGCCAGCAGTGAAGTCGACTTCTCTGGAAACACCATATATTTT. Amino acids: CASSEVDFSGNTIYF. The genes are TRBV6-1 and TRBJ1-3, with D uncertain. V was clipped by 1 base and J by 0 bases, with 7 bases between them. The CDR3 is 15 residues long. In germline, CDR1 is MNHNS, CDR2 SASEGT.

The rearrangement joins TRBV24-1 to TRBJ2-5, with a weak D call TRBD2 (5 bases). Germline V CDR1 and CDR2: KGHDR, SFDVKD. Trimming took off 9 bases at V and 1 base at J, with 11 bases between the two ends. The CDR3 sequence is 13 residues long. CDR3 sequence reads: CATARGLQETQYF. The CDR3 DNA reads as TGTGCCACCGCCCGAGGGCTCCAAGAGACCCAGTACTTC.